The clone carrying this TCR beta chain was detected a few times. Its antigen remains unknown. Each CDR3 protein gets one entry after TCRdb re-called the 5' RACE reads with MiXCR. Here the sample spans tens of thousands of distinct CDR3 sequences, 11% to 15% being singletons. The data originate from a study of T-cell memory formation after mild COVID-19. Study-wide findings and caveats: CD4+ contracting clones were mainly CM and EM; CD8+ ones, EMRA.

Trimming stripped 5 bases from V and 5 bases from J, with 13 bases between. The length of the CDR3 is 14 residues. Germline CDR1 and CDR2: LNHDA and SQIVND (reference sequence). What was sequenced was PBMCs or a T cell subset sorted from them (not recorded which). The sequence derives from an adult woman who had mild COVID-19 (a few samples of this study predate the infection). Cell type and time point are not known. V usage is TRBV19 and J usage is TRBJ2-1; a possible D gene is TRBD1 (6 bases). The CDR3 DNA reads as TGTGCCAGTAGTGTGGACAGCCAAAACAATGAGCAGTTCTTC. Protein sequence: CASSVDSQNNEQFF.